Below, 27 T cell receptor beta chains from the same sample are listed, as sequenced in a study of neurological immune-mediated disorders. TCRdb reprocessed the 5' RACE reads via MiXCR and lists one record per CDR3 protein. The sample lists some 50,000 distinct CDR3 sequences; over 20% were seen once. The specimen was PBMCs. Source of these receptors: an older woman in good health.

V usage is TRBV7-8 and J usage is TRBJ2-2; D is possibly TRBD2 (6 bases). CDR3 length: 17 residues. With 5 bases removed from V and 0 bases from J, the gap between germline ends came to 16 bases. Germline V gives CDR1 SGHVS, CDR2 FQNEAQ. CDR3 in amino acids: CASSPRLERANTGELFF. In DNA form, the CDR3 reads TGTGCCAGCAGCCCGAGACTAGAGCGCGCGAACACCGGGGAGCTGTTTTTT. The full variable domain, in which reference TRBV7-8 and TRBJ2-2 provide the parts outside the CDR3, is GAGVSQSPRYKVAKRGQDVALRCDPISGHVSLFWYQQALGQGPEFLTYFQNEAQLDKSGLPSDRFFAERPEGSVSTLKIQRTQQEDSAVYLCASSPRLERANTGELFFGEGSRLTVL.

Regarding this clonotype: A read error is possible here, since a much larger clone lies one base away. The chain carries TRBV6-5 and TRBJ1-5; D not resolved. CDR3 length equals 15 residues. Trimming stripped 5 bases from V and 0 bases from J, with 11 bases between. Germline V gene data show CDR1 as MNHEY and CDR2 as SVGAGI. The CDR3 loop reads CASSPSWYSNQPQHF. CDR3 DNA: TGTGCCAGCAGTCCCTCGTGGTATAGCAATCAGCCCCAGCATTTT.

This clonotype was observed many times. The rearrangement uses TRBV10-3 and TRBJ2-4; a possible D gene is TRBD2 (7 bases). Between the trimmed V and J ends, which lost 0 bases and 8 bases, there was a span of 11 bases. The CDR3 runs to 14 residues. CDR1 and CDR2 from the germline V gene are ENHRY and SYGVKD. The CDR3 region has the DNA TGTGCCATCAGTGAGTCGGGGGGGCAGGACATTCAGTACTTC. It encodes CAISESGGQDIQYF.

This chain joins TRBV27 and TRBJ1-5; D unresolved. The CDR3 runs to 14 residues. The V end lost 4 bases, the J end lost 7 bases, and 14 bases lay between the germline ends. In germline, CDR1 is MNHEY, CDR2 SMNVEV (reference sequence). The DNA of the CDR3 is TGTGCCAGCAGTTCCGACATGGGAATACAGCCCCAGCATTTT. This encodes CASSSDMGIQPQHF.

The chain combines TRBV30 with TRBJ2-3; D unresolved. There are 14 residues in the CDR3. Trimming cost V 0 bases and J 6 bases, with 13 bases left between them. Germline-derived CDR1 and CDR2 are GTSNPN and SVGIG (reference sequence). The chain's CDR3 is CAWSVGLGSDTQYF. The CDR3 coding sequence is TGTGCCTGGAGTGTAGGTTTGGGGTCGGATACGCAGTATTTT.

A single count supports this clonotype. V is TRBV9 and J is TRBJ2-7; 10 positions agree with TRBD1. V was clipped by 3 bases and J by 7 bases; unmatched bases: 10. The CDR3 is 15 amino acids. Germline CDR1 and CDR2: SGDLS and YYNGEE. The CDR3, as DNA: TGTGCCAGCAGCGGCCTCCCCATGGGACAGGGGGAGCAGTACTTC. Protein sequence: CASSGLPMGQGEQYF.

By share, this clonotype counts as medium-sized. Relative to the germline gene, one junction end is altered; a read error may explain this. The chain links TRBV29-1 to TRBJ2-2; 9 bases line up with TRBD1. The CDR3 covers 14 residues. CDR1 is SQVTM, CDR2 ANQGSEA, per germline. CDR3 nucleotide sequence: TGCAGCGTTCAAGACAGGGGGTATACCGGGGAGCTGTTTTTT. Protein product: CSVQDRGYTGELFF.

This clonotype was picked up many times. As DNA, the CDR3 is TGTGCCACCAGCAGAGATCGTGGGGTACTGCCGGGCGAGCAGTACTTC. Amino acids: CATSRDRGVLPGEQYF. The chain carries TRBV15 and TRBJ2-7; D remains unclear. V dropped 0 bases and J dropped 6 bases, with 18 bases sitting between them. Germline CDR1 and CDR2: LNHNV and YYDKDF (reference sequence). The CDR3 has 16 residues.

This clonotype was counted between two and nine times. This sequence joins TRBV6-6 and TRBJ2-7, with 9 bases fitting TRBD2. Germline V gene data show CDR1 as MNHNY and CDR2 as SVGAGI (reference sequence). Trimming cost V 4 bases and J 5 bases; bases outside gene matches: 12. There are 16 residues in the CDR3. The CDR3 loop is CASSFPRIAGVHEQYF. For the CDR3, the DNA is TGTGCCAGCAGTTTCCCAAGGATAGCGGGAGTCCACGAGCAGTACTTC.

The chain uses TRBV9 and TRBJ2-3, with 12 bases fitting TRBD2. The CDR3 spans 18 residues. Per the germline V gene, CDR1 is SGDLS and CDR2 is YYNGEE. J gave up 0 bases and V 0 bases, and 5 bases lay outside the gene matches. In DNA, the CDR3 is TGTGCCAGCAGCGTAGGTACTAGCGGGGGGCCTAGCACAGATACGCAGTATTTT. Its translation is CASSVGTSGGPSTDTQYF.

This clonotype was picked up many times. The chain links TRBV20-1 to TRBJ2-1, with D unclear. CDR1 and CDR2 (germline): DFQATT, SNEGSKA (reference sequence). The V end lost 6 bases, the J end lost 6 bases, and 12 bases lay between the germline ends. CDR3 length: 12 residues. The CDR3 DNA follows: TGCAGTGCCTCTCTTCAGCCCAATGAGCAGTTCTTC. Translated, it gives CSASLQPNEQFF.

This clonotype was recorded at least ten times. The chain carries TRBV28 and TRBJ1-1; D unresolved. From germline, CDR1 is MDHEN and CDR2 SYDVKM. This CDR3 comprises 13 residues. Deletions cut 3 bases from V and 5 bases from J, with 10 bases between. Here the CDR3 reads CASSFSAGTEAFF. CDR3 DNA: TGTGCCAGCAGTTTTTCGGCCGGGACTGAAGCTTTCTTT. The full variable domain, completed using reference TRBV28 and TRBJ1-1, is DVKVTQSSRYLVKRTGEKVFLECVQDMDHENMFWYRQDPGLGLRLIYFSYDVKMKEKGDIPEGYSVSREKKERFSLILESASTNQTSMYLCASSFSAGTEAFFGQGTRLTVV.

This clonotype was observed at least ten times. The chain uses TRBV11-2 and TRBJ2-3; the D gene could be TRBD1 or TRBD2 (6 bases each). This CDR3 spans 15 amino acids. From germline, CDR1 is SGHAT and CDR2 FQNNGV. V lost 1 base to trimming and J lost 4 bases, with 12 bases between them. The CDR3 sequence is CASSLVGGSSDTQYF. The CDR3 region has the DNA TGTGCCAGCAGCTTAGTGGGGGGCTCCTCAGATACGCAGTATTTT. The full variable domain, in which reference TRBV11-2 and TRBJ2-3 provide the parts outside the CDR3, is EAGVAQSPRYKIIEKRQSVAFWCNPISGHATLYWYQQILGQGPKLLIQFQNNGVVDDSQLPKDRFSAERLKGVDSTLKIQPAKLEDSAVYLCASSLVGGSSDTQYFGPGTRLTVL.

This clonotype was recorded many times. The rearrangement joins TRBV5-1 to TRBJ2-1; D remains unclear. Trimming removed 0 bases at V and 8 bases at J, with 9 bases between. The germline CDR1 and CDR2 sequences are SGHRS and YFSETQ. The CDR3 is 13 residues long. The CDR3: CASSLGLADEQFF. The CDR3, as DNA: TGCGCCAGCAGCTTGGGACTGGCGGATGAGCAGTTCTTC.

V usage is TRBV18 and J usage is TRBJ2-2; TRBD1 might be the D (6 bases). The germline V and J ends were trimmed by 6 bases and 5 bases, with 13 bases remaining between them. Germline CDR1 is KGHSH and CDR2 is LQKENI. CDR3 size: 14 residues. CDR3 sequence reads: CASSQDRLTGELFF. For the CDR3, the DNA is TGTGCCAGCTCGCAAGACAGGTTAACCGGGGAGCTGTTTTTT. Full variable domain (missing parts from reference TRBV18 and TRBJ2-2): NAGVMQNPRHLVRRRGQEARLRCSPMKGHSHVYWYRQLPEEGLKFMVYLQKENIIDESGMPKERFSAEFPKEGPSILRIQQVVRGDSAAYFCASSQDRLTGELFFGEGSRLTVL.

This clonotype has at least ten counts. The J gene is TRBJ2-5, the V gene TRBV24-1; 12 bases match TRBD1. V lost 3 bases and J lost 3; bases outside the gene matches: 7. CDR1 and CDR2 (germline): KGHDR, SFDVKD. This CDR3 comprises 17 residues. The CDR3 spells CATSDKPGTGGKETQYF. The DNA for the CDR3 is TGTGCCACCAGTGATAAGCCCGGGACAGGGGGCAAAGAGACCCAGTACTTC.

This clonotype was counted many times. The V and J genes are TRBV25-1 and TRBJ2-6, with 8 positions matching TRBD2. This CDR3 region has 18 residues. Germline values: CDR1 MGHDK, CDR2 SYGVNS. Trimming at V came to 3 bases and at J to 0 bases, leaving 7 bases not matched to a gene. For the CDR3, the DNA is TGTGCCAGCAGTGACAGTCGGGCGGGAGGCTCTGGGGCCAACGTCCTGACTTTC. Translation: CASSDSRAGGSGANVLTF.

This clonotype counts as large. This rearrangement joins TRBV3-1 to TRBJ2-7, with 7 bases aligning to TRBD1. Germline CDR1 is LGHDT and CDR2 is YNNKEL (reference sequence). This CDR3 comprises 13 residues. With 4 bases clipped from V and 3 bases from J, the junction kept 3 bases outside the gene matches. CDR3 nucleotide sequence: TGTGCCAGCAGCCGCCGGGACAGCTACGAGCAGTACTTC. Translating gives CASSRRDSYEQYF.

This clonotype was recorded at least ten times. The chain employs TRBV10-3 and TRBJ1-5, with D perhaps TRBD1 (6 bases). CDR3 length equals 13 residues. Germline-derived CDR1 and CDR2 are ENHRY and SYGVKD. The V end lost 10 bases, the J end lost 4 bases, and 14 bases lay between the germline ends. CDR3 amino acids: CASTGSTNQPQHF. CDR3 nucleotide sequence: TGTGCCAGTACAGGGTCCACTAATCAGCCCCAGCATTTT.

The rearrangement joins TRBV6-5 to TRBJ2-2; 10 bases are a match to TRBD2. The CDR3 runs 14 residues. Unmatched junction bases numbered 6, after V lost 6 bases and J lost 8 bases. Germline CDR1 is MNHEY and CDR2 is SVGAGI. The CDR3 region is CASRLAGEVGELFF. The DNA of the CDR3 is TGTGCCAGCAGGCTAGCGGGAGAGGTGGGGGAGCTGTTTTTT.

The V and J genes are TRBV27 and TRBJ2-3; TRBD1 agrees at 7 bases. The germline V gene has CDR1 MNHEY and CDR2 SMNVEV (reference sequence). This CDR3 has 14 amino acids. The V and J ends lost 6 bases and 1 base, in that order; junction bases with no gene match: 4. The CDR3, as DNA: TGTGCCAGCAGCCGACAGGGAGGCACAGATACGCAGTATTTT. As protein: CASSRQGGTDTQYF.

This chain joins TRBV7-9 and TRBJ2-5; D is possibly TRBD1 or TRBD2 (5 bases each). V lost 5 bases and J 4 bases, leaving 20 bases between the germline ends. Germline lookup yields CDR1 SEHNR and CDR2 FQNEAQ (reference sequence). The CDR3 has 16 residues. The CDR3 DNA reads as TGTGCCAGCAGCGGCGTGACTAACCGAGGGGCAGAGACCCAGTACTTC. It encodes CASSGVTNRGAETQYF.

The table lists this clonotype with a few counts. The chain recombines TRBV5-1 with TRBJ2-5; 9 bases map to TRBD1. The length of the CDR3 is 15 residues. Germline-derived CDR1 and CDR2 are SGHRS and YFSETQ. Trimming at V came to 5 bases and at J to 5 bases, leaving 10 bases not matched to a gene. CDR3 nucleotide sequence: TGCGCCAGCAGTAGAATGGGACAGGGAGGGGAGACCCAGTACTTC. It specifies CASSRMGQGGETQYF. The variable domain in full, with the rest retrieved from reference TRBV5-1 and TRBJ2-5, is KAGVTQTPRYLIKTRGQQVTLSCSPISGHRSVSWYQQTPGQGLQFLFEYFSETQRNKGNFPGRFSGRQFSNSRSEMNVSTLELGDSALYLCASSRMGQGGETQYFGPGTRLLVL.

Ten or more counts support this clonotype. The chain couples TRBV6-6 to TRBJ1-6, with 7 bases that match TRBD1. The V gene's germline CDR1 is MNHNY and CDR2 SVGAGI (reference sequence). The CDR3 contains 14 residues. With V trimmed by 2 bases and J by 10 bases, 5 bases remained unmatched. The CDR3 nucleotides read TGTGCCAGCAGTTACGGAGGGGGCGGCTCACCCCTCCACTTT. This encodes CASSYGGGGSPLHF.

This clonotype came up a few times. V is TRBV5-1 and J is TRBJ2-5, with 10 bases aligning to TRBD1. The CDR3 is 15 residues long. V trimming: 0 bases; J trimming: 5 bases; junction bases outside the gene matches: 4. Germline CDR1 SGHRS, CDR2 YFSETQ. In DNA, the CDR3 is TGCGCCAGCAGCTTGGCGGGACAGGGGTTTGAGACCCAGTACTTC. It codes for CASSLAGQGFETQYF. Full variable domain (rest looked up from reference TRBV5-1 and TRBJ2-5): KAGVTQTPRYLIKTRGQQVTLSCSPISGHRSVSWYQQTPGQGLQFLFEYFSETQRNKGNFPGRFSGRQFSNSRSEMNVSTLELGDSALYLCASSLAGQGFETQYFGPGTRLLVL.

This clonotype was seen at least ten times. The chain couples TRBV5-1 to TRBJ2-1, with D perhaps TRBD1 (5 bases). Trimming removed 5 bases from V and 0 bases from J, with 12 bases in between. Germline V gene lookup returns CDR1 SGHRS and CDR2 YFSETQ. The CDR3 loop spans 15 amino acids. CDR3 nucleotides: TGCGCCAGCAGGATCGACAGTAGCTCCTACAATGAGCAGTTCTTC. Translating gives CASRIDSSSYNEQFF.

In its sample, this clonotype was seen many times. V gene TRBV5-1 combines with J gene TRBJ2-2, with D perhaps TRBD1 (7 bases). Germline assignment: CDR1 SGHRS and CDR2 YFSETQ. CDR3 length equals 16 residues. The V and J ends lost 2 bases and 1 base respectively, with 12 bases between them. For the CDR3, the DNA is TGCGCCAGCAGCTTTACCAGGGGGGAGAACACCGGGGAGCTGTTTTTT. Its protein product is CASSFTRGENTGELFF.